This T cell receptor (beta chain) was observed in a study of T-cell reconstitution after alpha-beta-depleted transplantation in children. This clonotype was seen a few times. Its antigen is still unknown. For TCRbeta, the library was prepared with unique molecular identifiers. TCRdb recomputed calls from the PCR reads with MiXCR, one row per CDR3 protein. Here the sample spans 200,000 to 300,000 distinct CDR3 sequences, just under 8.5% being singletons. The study, taken as a whole, reports: A year post-transplant, T-cell counts and diversity derived mostly from newly produced T cells. It was surviving recipient T cells and thymic progenitors that gave some patients high TCRbeta diversity at day 60. About two months after transplant, alpha-beta T cells reportedly came from several hundred expanded graft clones.

This receptor was taken from a male patient younger than 18 who had a stem cell transplant for acute lymphoblastic leukemia, so the T cells may come from the graft donor. Here the sequenced sample was PBMCs, mostly from graft donor cells, taken 180 days after TCRalphabeta/CD19-depleted stem cell transplant.

The CDR3 loop is CASSPRRAVGGYGYTF. DNA of the CDR3: TGTGCCAGCAGCCCGAGACGGGCAGTGGGAGGCTATGGCTACACCTTC. The chain employs TRBV11-2 and TRBJ1-2; D is ambiguous. The length of the CDR3 is 16 residues. Germline CDR1 SGHAT, CDR2 FQNNGV. Deletions cut 5 bases from V and 4 bases from J, with 20 bases between.